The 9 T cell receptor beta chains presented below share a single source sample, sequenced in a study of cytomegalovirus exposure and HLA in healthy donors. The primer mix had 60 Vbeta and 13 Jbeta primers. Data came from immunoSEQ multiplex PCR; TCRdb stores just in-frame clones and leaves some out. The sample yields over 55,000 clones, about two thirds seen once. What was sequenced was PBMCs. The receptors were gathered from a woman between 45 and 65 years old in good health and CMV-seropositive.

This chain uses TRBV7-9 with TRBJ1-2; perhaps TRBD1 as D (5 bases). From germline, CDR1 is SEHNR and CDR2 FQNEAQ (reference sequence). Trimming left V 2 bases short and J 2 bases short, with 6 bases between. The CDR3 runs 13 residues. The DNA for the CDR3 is TGTGCCAGCAGCTTACCAGGGAACTATGGCTACACCTTC. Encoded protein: CASSLPGNYGYTF.

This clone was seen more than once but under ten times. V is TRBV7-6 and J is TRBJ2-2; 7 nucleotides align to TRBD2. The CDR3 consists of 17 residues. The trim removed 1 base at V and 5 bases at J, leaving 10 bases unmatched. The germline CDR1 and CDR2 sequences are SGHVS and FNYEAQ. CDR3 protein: CASSLGPLAARTGELFF. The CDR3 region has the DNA TGTGCCAGCAGCTTAGGACCGCTAGCGGCGAGGACCGGGGAGCTGTTTTTT.

CDR3 bases: TGCGCCAGCAGTCCTGGGACAGTTAGGCCCACTGAAGCTTTCTTT. Its protein product is CASSPGTVRPTEAFF. The chain joins TRBV23-1 to TRBJ1-1; TRBD1 agrees at 7 bases. TRBV23-1 is filed as an ORF, its function uncertain. Trimming cost V 4 bases and J 4 bases; bases outside gene matches: 9. CDR3 length equals 15 residues.

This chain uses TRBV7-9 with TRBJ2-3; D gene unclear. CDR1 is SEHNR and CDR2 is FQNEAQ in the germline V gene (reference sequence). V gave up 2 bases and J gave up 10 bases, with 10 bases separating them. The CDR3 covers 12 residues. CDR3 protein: CASSLKELPQYF. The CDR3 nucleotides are TGTGCCAGCAGCTTAAAAGAACTTCCGCAGTATTTT. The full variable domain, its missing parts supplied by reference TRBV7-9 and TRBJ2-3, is DTGVSQNPRHKITKRGQNVTFRCDPISEHNRLYWYRQTLGQGPEFLTYFQNEAQLEKSRLLSDRFSAERPKGSFSTLEIQRTEQGDSAMYLCASSLKELPQYFGPGTRLTVL.

This chain's CDR3 is CASSFTDRAFYGYTF. The CDR3 bases are TGTGCCAGCAGCTTCACAGACAGGGCTTTCTATGGCTACACCTTC. The genes are TRBV11-2 and TRBJ1-2; TRBD1 agrees at 7 bases. V was pared by 3 bases and J by 4 bases, with 8 bases of the junction left unmatched. Germline CDR1 reads SGHAT; CDR2 reads FQNNGV. The CDR3 consists of 15 residues.

CDR3 amino acids: CASSLGQASSYEQYF. The CDR3 DNA is TGTGCCAGCAGCTTGGGACAGGCCAGCTCCTACGAGCAGTACTTC. The chain links TRBV5-4 to TRBJ2-7, with a weak D call TRBD1 (6 bases). CDR1 SGHNT and CDR2 YYREEE come from the germline V gene (reference sequence). This CDR3 is built from 15 residues. V gave up 0 bases and J gave up 0 bases, with 10 bases separating them. Supplemented by reference TRBV5-4 and TRBJ2-7, the full variable domain reads ETGVTQSPTHLIKTRGQQVTLRCSSQSGHNTVSWYQQALGQGPQFIFQYYREEENGRGNFPPRFSGLQFPNYSSELNVNALELDDSALYLCASSLGQASSYEQYFGPGTRLTVT.

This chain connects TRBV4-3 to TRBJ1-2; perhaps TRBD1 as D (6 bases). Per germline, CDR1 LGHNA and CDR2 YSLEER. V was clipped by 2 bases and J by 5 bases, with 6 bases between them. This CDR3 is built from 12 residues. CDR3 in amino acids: CASSQRGYGYTF. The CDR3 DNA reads TGCGCCAGCAGCCAAAGGGGGTATGGCTACACCTTC.

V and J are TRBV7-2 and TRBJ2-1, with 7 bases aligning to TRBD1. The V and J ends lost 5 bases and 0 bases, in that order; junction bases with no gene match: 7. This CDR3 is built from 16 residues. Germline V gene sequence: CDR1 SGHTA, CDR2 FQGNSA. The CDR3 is CASSEQGQGSYNEQFF. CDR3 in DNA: TGTGCCAGCAGCGAACAGGGGCAGGGCTCCTACAATGAGCAGTTCTTC.

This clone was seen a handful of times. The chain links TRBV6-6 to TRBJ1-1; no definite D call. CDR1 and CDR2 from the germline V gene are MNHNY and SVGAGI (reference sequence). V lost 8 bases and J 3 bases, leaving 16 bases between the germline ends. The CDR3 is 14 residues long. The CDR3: CASETLEVYTEAFF. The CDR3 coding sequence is TGTGCCAGCGAAACCCTAGAAGTTTACACTGAAGCTTTCTTT.